This T cell receptor (beta chain) stems from a study of blood T cells in healthy people across ages. General observations from the study: TCR beta diversity tracked closely with naive T cell percentage.

Germline V lookup: CDR1 MDHEN, CDR2 SYDVKM. The CDR3 spans 15 residues. Deletions cut 3 bases from V and 4 bases from J, with 15 bases between. Primers used in a second PCR of about 6 to 11 cycles were a sample-barcoded 5' primer and a J-beta primer mix. With 12 random nucleotides, a template-switch adaptor tagged each individual cDNA molecule. TCRdb recomputed calls from the 5' RACE reads with MiXCR, one row per CDR3 protein. The repertoire holds roughly 1.6 million distinct CDR3 sequences, with approximately 32% as singletons. This clonotype was seen a few times. Antigen specificity is unknown. Peripheral blood samples of around 9.8 milliliters were drawn from each donor. The authors extracted at least 5.5 micrograms of total RNA per sample.

The chain employs TRBV28 and TRBJ2-5; a possible D gene is TRBD2 (5 bases). The source of this sequence is a woman aged 25 to 39 in good health. Sequencing was done on a sample of blood. The CDR3 here is CASSFFRGIAETQYF. In nucleotides, the CDR3 is TGTGCCAGCAGTTTTTTTCGGGGAATCGCAGAGACCCAGTACTTC.